This T cell receptor (beta chain) was identified during a study of blood T cell repertoires in COVID-19. The overall study: Cohort 3 donors counted as recovered after two negative PCRs, clearance, or resolved symptoms. PBMCs, B-cell-depleted T cells, or T cells provided the cDNA or gDNA that made up the material.

Cohort assignment relied on participant-reported clinical history. TCRdb keeps only in-frame clones here, not all; method: immunoSEQ multiplex PCR. The sample has 250,000 to 300,000 clones, 85% to 90% seen once. The origin of this receptor is a woman aged 60-70 years in a cohort exposed to, infected with or recovered from COVID-19 (not recorded which). Sequencing used PBMCs or T cells enriched from blood (not recorded which).

The CDR3 protein is CASSVNAGPAYEQYF. CDR3 nucleotides: TGTGCCAGCAGCGTAAATGCAGGGCCCGCCTACGAGCAGTACTTC. The rearrangement uses TRBV9 and TRBJ2-7, with a tentative D call TRBD1 (5 bases). This CDR3 comprises 15 residues. Between the trimmed V and J ends, which lost 1 base and 2 bases, there was a span of 13 bases. Germline V gene lookup returns CDR1 SGDLS and CDR2 YYNGEE. Supplemented by reference TRBV9 and TRBJ2-7, the full variable domain reads DSGVTQTPKHLITATGQRVTLRCSPRSGDLSVYWYQQSLDQGLQFLIQYYNGEERAKGNILERFSAQQFPDLHSELNLSSLELGDSALYFCASSVNAGPAYEQYFGPGTRLTVT.